Listed below are T cell receptor beta chains from one sample, sequenced in a study of blood T cell repertoires in COVID-19. TCRdb keeps only in-frame clones here, not all; method: immunoSEQ multiplex PCR. The table includes about 290,000 clones, around 90% detected once. The specimen sequenced was peripheral blood. These receptors came from a woman aged 40 to 49 who had recovered from COVID-19. Each CDR3 is given with its conserved first and last residue.

CDR3 protein	V gene
CASSPRDQETQYF	TRBV18
CASNQQGRDEQYF	TRBV2
CASQDFSNSPLHF	TRBV5-4
CASSLGNTVSDTQYF	TRBV18
CASSPGTRVGNTIYF	TRBV6-6
CASSYLGGRGNEQFF	TRBV6-2/TRBV6-3
CASSQTGGAETQYF	TRBV3-1/TRBV3-2
CASSQGAGADQETQYF	TRBV3-1/TRBV3-2
CASSLGASEQYF	TRBV5-1
CASKGEGASTDTQYF	TRBV7-9
CASSRGTSGSYNEQFF	TRBV19
CAIAESGYEQYF	TRBV28
CATNGGLETQYF	TRBV28
CSVDSSGSTDTQYF	TRBV29-1
CASSYSAGELFF	TRBV6-2/TRBV6-3
CASKLAGEVETQYF	TRBV2
CASSTQGLNTEAFF	TRBV7-3
CASRRGQGKQYF	TRBV7-9
CASSSQTGETEAFF	TRBV11-2
CASSPGANQPQHF	TRBV27
CAISETSGITDEQYF	TRBV10-3
CAWSIPAARTGLWNTEAFF	TRBV30
CASSSLPLGGNQPQHF	TRBV27
CAISQDRDYGYTF	TRBV10-3
CASSQEVRGVAPNTEAFF	TRBV3-1/TRBV3-2
CASSLGGEPQETQYF	TRBV5-1
CASSFRGPPVDEQFF	TRBV4-1
CASSQDRYPVRRDSDGGNTIYF	TRBV3-1/TRBV3-2
CASSVSGLGRNEQFF	TRBV9
CATSDLAYGYTF	TRBV24-1
CASGTQPSSYEQYF	TRBV10-3
CASSAPSVQGTYEQYF	TRBV6-1
CASSPLAGGGAPNEQFF	TRBV7-9
CASSLLAGEGDTQYF	TRBV7-3
CASSLPPTDTQYF	TRBV7-2
CASSLSYGQGNEKLFF	TRBV27
CASSTRLDEQFF	TRBV19
CASSQGYGGTYEQYF	TRBV3-1/TRBV3-2
CSASMRQSLTDTQYF	TRBV20-1
CANSLEGMNTEAFF	TRBV2
CASSIRSYEQYF	TRBV11-2
CASSLNSGRPETQYF	TRBV7-9
CASSLIGGTEAFF	TRBV27
CASSAHLGQGEQYF	TRBV19
CASSPELQMNTEAFF	TRBV18